This TCR beta chain came from a study of early T cells in non-severe SARS-CoV-2 infection. Study-level information: Bulk RNA taken from unsorted whole blood was sequenced, leaving chains unpaired.

CDR3 length equals 15 residues. Looked up from germline, CDR1 is SGHTA and CDR2 is FQGTGA. With V trimmed by 5 bases and J by 3 bases, 9 bases remained unmatched. Broader study findings: VDJdb-based annotation leaned toward anti-spike CD8 responses and missed private and CD4 specificities.

This clonotype was counted only a few times. As yet, its antigen is unknown. cDNA molecules, individually, were tagged with unique molecular identifiers. From the 5' RACE reads, TCRdb called clonotypes with MiXCR, one entry per CDR3 protein. The sample carries some 77,000 distinct CDR3 sequences, around 12% recorded once. The chain combines TRBV7-3 with TRBJ2-5; 7 nucleotides line up with TRBD1. This TCR derives from an adult who was a healthcare worker with PCR-confirmed SARS-CoV-2 infection or an uninfected control (not recorded which). The donor label of this sample is uncertain. Here the sequenced sample was whole blood, taken at baseline. CDR3 coding DNA: TGTGCCAGCAGCCTGCACTTGACAGGGAAAGAGACCCAGTACTTC. Translated, it gives CASSLHLTGKETQYF.